The 27 T cell receptor beta chains given below trace back to one sample, sequenced in a study of blood T cells in healthy people across ages. A second 7 to 11 cycle PCR used barcoded and J-beta primers. TCRdb ran MiXCR on the 5' RACE reads and lists one entry per CDR3 protein. This table holds roughly 1.7 million distinct CDR3 sequences, around 36% found once. Material: blood. The receptors were sampled from a woman aged 25 to 39 in good health.

This chain links TRBV20-1 with TRBJ1-6, with D hard to call. In germline, CDR1 is DFQATT, CDR2 SNEGSKA (reference sequence). V lost 0 bases and J 3 bases, leaving 9 bases between the germline ends. The CDR3 is 15 amino acids. CDR3 coding DNA: TGCAGTGCTAGAGATCCCGTGAACTATAATTCACCCCTCCACTTT. It specifies CSARDPVNYNSPLHF.

This clonotype was recorded only once. V gene TRBV7-9 combines with J gene TRBJ2-2; D gene uncertain. Per germline, CDR1 SEHNR and CDR2 FQNEAQ (reference sequence). The CDR3 extends over 16 amino acids. V lost 4 bases, J lost 0 bases, and 12 bases lay in between. CDR3 amino acids: CASSSGRNANTGELFF. CDR3 sequence (DNA): TGTGCCAGCAGCTCCGGACGGAACGCGAACACCGGGGAGCTGTTTTTT. The full variable domain, in which reference TRBV7-9 and TRBJ2-2 provide the parts outside the CDR3, is DTGVSQNPRHKITKRGQNVTFRCDPISEHNRLYWYRQTLGQGPEFLTYFQNEAQLEKSRLLSDRFSAERPKGSFSTLEIQRTEQGDSAMYLCASSSGRNANTGELFFGEGSRLTVL.

The chain links TRBV20-1 to TRBJ1-5; D is undetermined. CDR3 length: 16 residues. Trimming took 5 bases from V and 4 from J, leaving 21 bases between them. The germline gives CDR1 DFQATT, CDR2 SNEGSKA (reference sequence). The CDR3 DNA sequence: TGCAGTGCTTCCACTATCAACGCAGATTATAATCAGCCCCAGCATTTT. This encodes CSASTINADYNQPQHF.

The chain links TRBV11-2 to TRBJ2-3, with D possibly matching TRBD2 (7 bases). The germline V and J ends were trimmed by 5 bases and 5 bases, with 20 bases remaining between them. Germline V gene sequence: CDR1 SGHAT, CDR2 FQNNGV. CDR3 length: 16 amino acids. CDR3 DNA: TGTGCCAGCAGCCCGGGTTTGAGGGGGGGCGGAGATACGCAGTATTTT. As protein: CASSPGLRGGGDTQYF.

This clonotype was observed a few times. CDR3 DNA sequence: TGCAGTGCACCACTAGCGGGCTCCTACAATGAGCAGTTCTTC. Translating it yields CSAPLAGSYNEQFF. The chain combines TRBV20-1 with TRBJ2-1; 9 bases match TRBD2. V lost 6 bases and J lost 0; bases outside the gene matches: 3. The CDR3 consists of 14 residues. CDR1 DFQATT and CDR2 SNEGSKA come from the germline V gene (reference sequence).

The gene calls are TRBV7-9 and TRBJ1-3, with D possibly being TRBD1 (6 bases). V lost 7 bases to trimming and J lost 1 base, with 17 bases between them. Germline V lookup: CDR1 SEHNR, CDR2 FQNEAQ (reference sequence). The CDR3 is made up of 16 amino acids. Here the CDR3 reads CASNRQQGTSGNTIYF. CDR3 bases: TGTGCCAGCAACCGTCAACAGGGTACTTCTGGAAACACCATATATTTT.

This clonotype was seen ten or more times. This sequence joins TRBV29-1 and TRBJ2-3, with D unclear. The CDR3 loop spans 12 amino acids. V was trimmed by 7 bases and J by 5 bases, leaving 13 bases between them. Germline V gene data show CDR1 as SQVTM and CDR2 as ANQGSEA. As DNA, the CDR3 is TGCAGCGCTGGGCTAGATGGAGATACGCAGTATTTT. Protein product: CSAGLDGDTQYF.

V usage is TRBV2 and J usage is TRBJ2-5, with 14 bases fitting TRBD2. Losses at the gene ends were 5 bases for V and 2 bases for J; bases not matched to a gene: 4. The CDR3 totals 16 residues. Germline V gene data show CDR1 as SNHLY and CDR2 as FYNNEI. CDR3 sequence (DNA): TGTGCCAGCAGTCGGACTAGCGGGGGGTTACAAGAGACCCAGTACTTC. It yields the protein CASSRTSGGLQETQYF.

This clonotype turned up a few times. The chain's CDR3 is CASSWQGGNAYEQYF. DNA of the CDR3: TGCGCCAGCAGCTGGCAAGGGGGCAACGCCTACGAGCAGTACTTC. The chain links TRBV5-1 to TRBJ2-7; 7 bases agree with TRBD1. CDR1 and CDR2 (germline): SGHRS, YFSETQ. The CDR3 consists of 15 residues. The J segment lost 2 bases and the V segment lost 3 bases, leaving 8 bases of the junction unmatched. The variable domain in full, completed from reference TRBV5-1 and TRBJ2-7, reads KAGVTQTPRYLIKTRGQQVTLSCSPISGHRSVSWYQQTPGQGLQFLFEYFSETQRNKGNFPGRFSGRQFSNSRSEMNVSTLELGDSALYLCASSWQGGNAYEQYFGPGTRLTVT.

DNA of the CDR3: TGTGCCAGCAGTGAAGCCGGGCTATCCACCTACGAGCAGTACTTC. Translation: CASSEAGLSTYEQYF. The V gene is TRBV6-1, the J gene TRBJ2-7; no firm D call. Trimming took off 0 bases at V and 2 bases at J, with 11 bases between the two ends. Germline-derived CDR1 and CDR2 are MNHNS and SASEGT. This CDR3 has 15 residues.

The chain uses TRBV3-1 and TRBJ2-7, with D possibly being TRBD1 (6 bases). Germline values: CDR1 LGHDT, CDR2 YNNKEL (reference sequence). The CDR3 contains 14 residues. The CDR3, as DNA: TGTACCAGCAGCCCAGGGACACCAGGGCACGAGCAGTACGTC. Protein: CTSSPGTPGHEQYV.

The rearrangement uses TRBV30 and TRBJ2-1, with 8 bases that match TRBD2. The CDR3 has 13 amino acids. Losses at the gene ends were 7 bases for V and 9 bases for J; bases not matched to a gene: 11. The germline gives CDR1 GTSNPN, CDR2 SVGIG (reference sequence). This CDR3 is CASSRRSGGEQFF. CDR3 DNA: TGTGCCTCCAGTAGGCGAAGCGGGGGTGAGCAGTTCTTC.

This clonotype was detected ten times or more. This chain links TRBV29-1 with TRBJ2-7; possibly TRBD2 for D (7 bases). CDR1 and CDR2 from the germline V gene are SQVTM and ANQGSEA. The CDR3 consists of 14 residues. The V and J ends lost 3 bases and 3 bases respectively, with 15 bases between them. CDR3: CSVELSGTRYEQYF. CDR3 nucleotide sequence: TGCAGCGTTGAGCTGAGCGGGACACGCTACGAGCAGTACTTC.

This clonotype showed up just a few times. This chain links TRBV28 with TRBJ2-5; 7 nucleotides align to TRBD2. Germline-derived CDR1 and CDR2 are MDHEN and SYDVKM. Trimming removed 5 bases from V and 4 bases from J; junction bases left unmatched: 10. The CDR3 contains 15 residues. The CDR3 protein is CASSRREVWAETQYF. Here the CDR3 DNA reads TGTGCCAGCAGTCGCCGGGAGGTGTGGGCAGAGACCCAGTACTTC.

This clonotype showed up just a few times. The chain combines TRBV5-1 with TRBJ2-7; possible D gene TRBD2, 6 bases. V lost 1 base to trimming and J lost 5 bases, with 19 bases between them. Germline CDR1 and CDR2: SGHRS and YFSETQ. The CDR3 consists of 16 residues. CDR3 loop: CASSLRSGSKENEQYF. The CDR3 DNA is TGCGCCAGCAGCTTGAGAAGCGGGTCGAAAGAGAACGAGCAGTACTTC. Combining the CDR3 with reference TRBV5-1 and TRBJ2-7 gives the whole variable domain KAGVTQTPRYLIKTRGQQVTLSCSPISGHRSVSWYQQTPGQGLQFLFEYFSETQRNKGNFPGRFSGRQFSNSRSEMNVSTLELGDSALYLCASSLRSGSKENEQYFGPGTRLTVT.

CDR3 residues: CSVEGYEKLFF. In DNA form, the CDR3 reads TGCAGCGTTGAGGGGTATGAAAAACTGTTTTTT. The chain joins TRBV29-1 to TRBJ1-4; D not resolved. V gave up 3 bases and J gave up 6 bases, with 5 bases separating them. This CDR3 is 11 amino acids long. The germline V gene encodes CDR1 SQVTM and CDR2 ANQGSEA.

V gene TRBV6-2 or TRBV6-3 combines with J gene TRBJ2-1; 12 bases map to TRBD2. CDR1 is MNHEY, CDR2 SVGEGT, per germline. The V and J ends lost 2 bases and 5 bases, in that order; junction bases with no gene match: 16. The CDR3 covers 20 residues. The CDR3 spells CASSYRDRGLAGGPHNEQFF. The CDR3 nucleotides are TGTGCCAGCAGTTACCGGGACCGAGGGCTAGCGGGGGGGCCGCACAATGAGCAGTTCTTC.

Details on this clonotype: Germline and junction disagree at one end, which may indicate a read error. The chain couples TRBV5-1 to TRBJ2-4, with no clear D. Germline V gene data show CDR1 as SGHRS and CDR2 as YFSETQ. CDR3 length equals 16 residues. The CDR3 here is CTSSPDGTLAKNIQYF. CDR3 DNA sequence: TGCACCAGCAGCCCGGACGGTACCCTAGCCAAAAACATTCAGTACTTC.

The chain is built from TRBV29-1 and TRBJ1-1; D unclear. Germline V gives CDR1 SQVTM, CDR2 ANQGSEA. V lost 4 bases, J lost 1 base, and 10 bases lay in between. This CDR3 has 13 residues. CDR3 nucleotides: TGCAGCGTTGGGGTCTTAGGGAACACTGAAGCTTTCTTT. Encoded protein: CSVGVLGNTEAFF.

With regard to this clonotype: A clone one base away is much larger, so this may be a read error. The rearrangement joins TRBV7-2 to TRBJ2-7; 8 bases match TRBD2. CDR1 is SGHTA, CDR2 FQGNSA, per germline. The V and J ends lost 5 bases and 4 bases, in that order; junction bases with no gene match: 7. The CDR3 is 14 residues long. The CDR3 reads CASSPGLGCYEQYF. As DNA, the CDR3 is TGTGCCAGCAGCCCGGGACTAGGGTGTTACGAGCAGTACTTC.

Comments on this clonotype: The junction does not match germline at one end; this may be a read error. The chain uses TRBV5-1 and TRBJ2-1, with 8 bases identical to TRBD2. The CDR3 runs 14 residues. Germline V gene data show CDR1 as SGHRS and CDR2 as YFSETQ. This CDR3 is CVSSWGATSVEQFF. CDR3 nucleotide sequence: TGCGTCAGCAGCTGGGGGGCGACTAGCGTCGAGCAGTTCTTC.

The V call is TRBV10-3, the J call TRBJ2-7; 8 bases match TRBD2. Germline V gives CDR1 ENHRY, CDR2 SYGVKD. The CDR3 consists of 12 residues. V shed 8 bases and J 2 bases; nucleotides not matched to a gene: 2. As DNA, the CDR3 is TGTGCCATCGGAGCGGGAGCCTACGAGCAGTACTTC. The encoded protein is CAIGAGAYEQYF.

This clonotype was seen a single time. Germline is not matched at one junction end, which may reflect a read error. The chain recombines TRBV5-1 with TRBJ2-3; a possible D gene is TRBD2 (5 bases). Germline CDR1 reads SGHRS; CDR2 reads YFSETQ. This CDR3 has 14 residues. This CDR3 reads CASTEGPSRDTQYF. The DNA for the CDR3 is TGCGCCAGCACGGAAGGTCCTAGCAGAGATACGCAGTATTTT. The variable domain in full, with the rest retrieved from reference TRBV5-1 and TRBJ2-3, is KAGVTQTPRYLIKTRGQQVTLSCSPISGHRSVSWYQQTPGQGLQFLFEYFSETQRNKGNFPGRFSGRQFSNSRSEMNVSTLELGDSALYLCASTEGPSRDTQYFGPGTRLTVL.

As concerns this clonotype: Its ends do not fully match the called genes, so a read error is possible. The rearrangement joins TRBV5-1 to TRBJ1-5; 7 bases line up with TRBD1. Looked up from germline, CDR1 is SGHRS and CDR2 is YFSETQ. The CDR3 totals 15 residues. The CDR3 loop is CASSEQGFQGQPQHF. The CDR3 DNA follows: TGCGCCAGCAGCGAACAGGGGTTCCAGGGACAGCCCCAACATTTT.

This clonotype showed up just a few times. This chain joins TRBV13 and TRBJ2-7; no firm D call. Germline loops: CDR1 PRHDT, CDR2 FYEKMQ (reference sequence). Trimming pared 5 bases from V and 3 bases from J, leaving 11 bases between. There are 13 residues in the CDR3. The CDR3 DNA is TGTGCCAGCAGCCTTCAAAATGTCTACGAGCAGTACTTC. The encoded protein is CASSLQNVYEQYF.

This clonotype was observed a handful of times. The chain links TRBV4-1 to TRBJ2-3; D remains ambiguous. The germline gives CDR1 MGHRA, CDR2 YSYEKL. Trimming took 1 base from V and 6 from J, leaving 14 bases between them. This CDR3 is built from 15 residues. This CDR3 is CASSQVVLALDTQYF. DNA of the CDR3: TGCGCCAGCAGCCAAGTTGTCTTGGCTCTCGATACGCAGTATTTT.

This clonotype is a singleton in its sample. The chain combines TRBV7-2 with TRBJ1-1, with TRBD1 identical over 8 bases. The CDR3 loop spans 14 amino acids. V shed 5 bases and J 1 base; nucleotides not matched to a gene: 3. CDR1 SGHTA and CDR2 FQGNSA come from the germline V gene. CDR3 residues: CASSDQGANTEAFF. The CDR3 DNA reads as TGTGCCAGCAGCGACCAGGGGGCGAACACTGAAGCTTTCTTT.